These T cell receptor beta chains were read from a single sample in a study of T cells after yellow fever vaccination. TCRdb itself ran the 5' RACE reads through MiXCR, one entry per CDR3 protein. The sample has 500,000 to 650,000 distinct CDR3 sequences, roughly 13% seen once. This specimen was PBMCs, taken on the day of the yellow fever booster vaccination. Every receptor here comes from a man aged 25 to 40 who received the YFV17D yellow fever vaccine. Both conserved end residues are part of each CDR3. A D gene is named only where the DNA matches it firmly. Part of the rows lack a size; the others show once, few, many or a class for expanded clones.

clone_size j_call v_call d_call cdr3_nt cdr3_aa
NA TRBJ1-5 TRBV12-3/TRBV12-4 NA TGTGCCAGCAGTTTAGTCCAGGGTCATAGCAATCAGCCCCAGCATTTT CASSLVQGHSNQPQHF
NA TRBJ2-4 TRBV7-2 TRBD1 TGTGCCAGCAGCTTAGGACAGGGGTCAAAAACAATTCAGTACTTC CASSLGQGSKTIQYF
NA TRBJ2-7 TRBV15 TRBD1 TGTGCCACCAGCAGCGGGACAGACATCGACGAGCAGTACTTC CATSSGTDIDEQYF
NA TRBJ2-1 TRBV7-2 NA TGTGCCAGCACCCAATCGGTTGCGGGCCCCCTCGGCAATGAGCAGTTCTTC CASTQSVAGPLGNEQFF
few TRBJ2-3 TRBV7-2 TRBD2 TGTGCCAGCAGCGCTCGCCCCGGGACTAGCGTAGATACGCAGTATTTT CASSARPGTSVDTQYF
NA TRBJ2-3 TRBV6-5 TRBD2 TGTGCCAGCAGTTACCTAGCGGGGGGCACAGATACGCAGTATTTT CASSYLAGGTDTQYF
NA TRBJ2-7 TRBV10-3 NA TGTGCCATCAGTGATAATCCAGCTCAGAGCTCCTACGAGCAGTACTTC CAISDNPAQSSYEQYF
many TRBJ2-2 TRBV7-2 NA TGTGCCAGCAGCACGCAGGGGACCGGGGAGCTGTTTTTT CASSTQGTGELFF
few TRBJ2-5 TRBV6-5 NA TGTGCCAGCAGTTACTACCTTTACGCTGAGACCCAGTACTTC CASSYYLYAETQYF
NA TRBJ2-2 TRBV5-1 TRBD1 TGCGCCAGCAGCCCGATGACAGGGGACACCGGGGAGCTGTTTTTT CASSPMTGDTGELFF
few TRBJ1-2 TRBV20-1 NA TGCAGTGCTAGTCTGATAGCTAACTATGGCTACACCTTC CSASLIANYGYTF
NA TRBJ2-7 TRBV27 NA TGTGCATCTTCCCGAGGGCGGGCCGACGAGCAGTACTTC CASSRGRADEQYF
few TRBJ2-7 TRBV20-1 NA TGCAGTGCTAGAGTGTATGGGAGGTCCTACGAGCAGTACTTC CSARVYGRSYEQYF
NA TRBJ1-1 TRBV15 NA TGTGCCACCAGCAGAGGGGGAGGGATGAACACTGAAGCTTTCTTT CATSRGGGMNTEAFF
NA TRBJ2-7 TRBV29-1 TRBD1 TGCAGCGTGGGCGCGGGACAGGAGGTTACCTACGAGCAGTACTTC CSVGAGQEVTYEQYF
NA TRBJ2-7 TRBV10-3 TRBD2 TGTGCCATCAGTTTAGCGGGAGGGATGGGGGAGCAGTACTTC CAISLAGGMGEQYF
once TRBJ2-5 TRBV7-7 TRBD2 TGTGCCAGCAGCCCAGGGACTAGCGGGAGGGCAGGAGGGGAGACCCAGTACTTC CASSPGTSGRAGGETQYF
NA TRBJ2-2 TRBV7-2 TRBD2 TGTGCCAGCAGCTTTAGCGGGTCGAACACCGGGGAGCTGTTTTTT CASSFSGSNTGELFF